These T cell receptor beta chains were read from a single sample in a study of prognosis after radiotherapy for stage I lung cancer. TCRdb reprocessed the multiplex PCR reads via MiXCR and lists one record per CDR3 protein. Among about 35,000 distinct CDR3 sequences listed, 30% to 35% were seen once. Sequenced here: PBMCs, sampled before or after stereotactic body radiation therapy (not recorded which). All receptors come from a donor at least 50 years old with non-small cell lung cancer. CDR3s include the opening cysteine and the closing phenylalanine or tryptophan. D genes are given only for firm matches. Only part of the rows carry a size: once, few, many, or a class if the clone is expanded.

len | d_gene | abundance | j_gene | v_gene | CDR3aa | CDR3nt
13 | . | many | TRBJ2-3 | TRBV2 | CASTRLSTDTQYF | TGTGCCAGCACCCGACTTAGCACAGATACGCAGTATTTT
12 | . | many | TRBJ2-7 | TRBV15 | CATSWRGGEQYF | TGTGCCACCAGTTGGAGGGGAGGCGAGCAGTACTTC
13 | TRBD2 | many | TRBJ2-7 | TRBV25-1 | CASSPWGRDEQYF | TGTGCCAGCAGCCCTTGGGGGAGGGACGAGCAGTACTTC
15 | . | many | TRBJ2-1 | TRBV19 | CASTQGQIPYNEQFF | TGTGCCAGTACCCAAGGACAGATTCCCTACAATGAGCAGTTCTTC
15 | . | . | TRBJ2-7 | TRBV20-1 | CSASLGQSNSYEQYF | TGCAGTGCCTCTCTCGGACAGTCAAACTCCTACGAGCAGTACTTC
15 | . | many | TRBJ2-2 | TRBV11-2 | CASSLVTLGPGELFF | TGTGCCAGCAGCTTAGTCACGCTAGGACCCGGGGAGCTGTTTTTT
17 | TRBD2 | many | TRBJ2-3 | TRBV19 | CASSDTFSGGGTDTQYF | TGTGCCAGTAGTGACACCTTTAGCGGGGGTGGCACAGATACGCAGTATTTT
15 | . | many | TRBJ1-3 | TRBV7-2 | CASTRTEYPGNTIYF | TGTGCCAGCACCCGAACTGAATACCCTGGAAACACCATATATTTT
15 | TRBD1 | once | TRBJ1-5 | TRBV6-2/TRBV6-3 | CASSSGQASNQHQHF | TGTGCCAGCAGTTCTGGACAGGCGAGCAATCAGCACCAGCATTTC
14 | TRBD2 | . | TRBJ2-7 | TRBV20-1 | CGAILASGAHEQYF | TGCGGTGCTATACTCGCTAGCGGGGCCCACGAGCAGTACTTC
15 | TRBD1 | many | TRBJ2-3 | TRBV24-1 | CATARTGEGTDTQYF | TGTGCCACCGCCCGAACAGGGGAAGGGACAGATACGCAGTATTTT